The 28 T cell receptor beta chains reported below all come from one sample, sequenced in a study of blood T cell repertoires in COVID-19. Measured with immunoSEQ multiplex PCR; TCRdb has only the in-frame clones, and not every one. The table has over 25,000 clones, 90% seen once; the top ten hold 0.95% to 1.1%. Sequences were obtained from peripheral blood. These receptors all stem from an older man with active or convalescent COVID-19.

The chain carries TRBV11-2 and TRBJ2-2; D gene uncertain. Germline assignment: CDR1 SGHAT and CDR2 FQNNGV. The V end lost 2 bases, the J end lost 1 base, and 8 bases lay between the germline ends. This CDR3 comprises 15 residues. The DNA for the CDR3 is TGTGCCAGCAGCTTATGGGCAGGGAACACCGGGGAGCTGTTTTTT. Amino acid sequence: CASSLWAGNTGELFF. The full variable domain, its missing parts supplied by reference TRBV11-2 and TRBJ2-2, is EAGVAQSPRYKIIEKRQSVAFWCNPISGHATLYWYQQILGQGPKLLIQFQNNGVVDDSQLPKDRFSAERLKGVDSTLKIQPAKLEDSAVYLCASSLWAGNTGELFFGEGSRLTVL.

The rearrangement joins TRBV18 to TRBJ1-2; 7 nucleotides align to TRBD1. V lost 1 base and J lost 3; bases outside the gene matches: 5. The CDR3 spans 15 residues. Per germline, CDR1 KGHSH and CDR2 LQKENI. CDR3: CASSPHGTVDYGYTF. In DNA form, the CDR3 reads TGTGCCAGCTCACCACATGGGACAGTGGACTATGGCTACACCTTC.

This chain connects TRBV18 to TRBJ1-2; a possible D gene is TRBD1 (6 bases). Germline loops: CDR1 KGHSH, CDR2 LQKENI. The CDR3 has 13 residues. Deletions cut 4 bases from V and 8 bases from J, with 14 bases between. The CDR3 spells CASSLTGQQGYTF. For the CDR3, the DNA is TGTGCCAGCTCACTTACAGGGCAGCAGGGCTACACCTTC.

The chain employs TRBV2 and TRBJ1-2; D uncertain. Looked up from germline, CDR1 is SNHLY and CDR2 is FYNNEI. The CDR3 contains 17 residues. V was clipped by 3 bases and J by 4 bases, with 21 bases between them. This CDR3 reads CASSELSLPSESYGYTF. DNA for the CDR3: TGTGCCAGCAGTGAGCTGAGTCTCCCCTCCGAGTCCTATGGCTACACCTTC.

J is TRBJ2-2 and V is TRBV10-3, with 8 positions matching TRBD2. The V segment lost 4 bases and the J segment 7 bases; nucleotides outside the gene matches: 11. This CDR3 comprises 16 residues. Germline V gives CDR1 ENHRY, CDR2 SYGVKD. The CDR3 here is CAISGDAGGRIGELFF. The DNA for the CDR3 is TGTGCCATCAGTGGGGACGCGGGGGGCCGAATCGGGGAGCTGTTTTTT.

The chain couples TRBV19 to TRBJ1-1; D might be TRBD1 (5 bases). The CDR3 extends over 14 amino acids. Trimming removed 2 bases at V and 5 bases at J, with 12 bases between. Germline values: CDR1 LNHDA, CDR2 SQIVND (reference sequence). The CDR3 loop reads CASSIRRGQTEAFF. The CDR3 DNA follows: TGTGCCAGTAGTATAAGGAGGGGTCAGACTGAAGCTTTCTTT.

The chain is built from TRBV5-1 and TRBJ1-2, with D hard to call. CDR3 length: 14 amino acids. The germline CDR1 and CDR2 sequences are SGHRS and YFSETQ. V dropped 1 base and J dropped 4 bases, with 11 bases sitting between them. CDR3 sequence: CASSLSSGIYGYTF. The DNA for the CDR3 is TGCGCCAGCAGCTTGTCTAGCGGAATCTATGGCTACACCTTC.

V gene TRBV6-5 combines with J gene TRBJ1-2; D ambiguous. Between the trimmed V and J ends, which lost 6 bases and 9 bases, there was a span of 17 bases. Germline loops: CDR1 MNHEY, CDR2 SVGAGI. The CDR3 totals 13 residues. The CDR3 loop reads CASSAGSPNSYTF. DNA of the CDR3: TGTGCCAGCAGCGCCGGGTCGCCTAATAGCTACACCTTC.

The J gene is TRBJ1-1, the V gene TRBV5-4, with D uncertain. The CDR3 consists of 14 residues. Germline CDR1 reads SGHNT; CDR2 reads YYREEE (reference sequence). Trimming removed 4 bases from V and 4 bases from J, with 14 bases in between. The CDR3 sequence is CASSSGPMGTEAFF. Here the CDR3 DNA reads TGTGCCAGCAGCAGTGGGCCGATGGGCACTGAAGCTTTCTTT. The full variable domain, rest sourced from reference TRBV5-4 and TRBJ1-1, is ETGVTQSPTHLIKTRGQQVTLRCSSQSGHNTVSWYQQALGQGPQFIFQYYREEENGRGNFPPRFSGLQFPNYSSELNVNALELDDSALYLCASSSGPMGTEAFFGQGTRLTVV.

The count of this clone is one. The rearrangement uses TRBV24-1 and TRBJ2-3; 7 positions match TRBD1. There are 14 residues in the CDR3. Germline CDR1 KGHDR, CDR2 SFDVKD. Germline trimming cut 7 bases from V and 2 bases from J; bases unmatched to any gene: 5. CDR3 DNA sequence: TGTGCCACCAGAGGGGACAGAGACACAGATACGCAGTATTTT. This gives the protein CATRGDRDTDTQYF.

The chain couples TRBV6-5 to TRBJ2-7; 9 bases line up with TRBD1. Germline lookup yields CDR1 MNHEY and CDR2 SVGAGI. Losses at the gene ends were 7 bases for V and 3 bases for J; bases not matched to a gene: 7. CDR3 length: 14 amino acids. CDR3 region: CASKRDRESYEQYF. CDR3 DNA: TGTGCCAGCAAGAGGGACAGGGAAAGCTACGAGCAGTACTTC.

This clone has only one observation. The chain carries TRBV19 and TRBJ1-5; D possibly corresponds to TRBD1 (6 bases). V lost 2 bases, J lost 2 bases, and 13 bases lay in between. This CDR3 comprises 16 residues. Germline V gene lookup returns CDR1 LNHDA and CDR2 SQIVND (reference sequence). CDR3 in DNA: TGTGCCAGTAGTATACAGCGGGGGGCAGGCAATCAGCCCCAGCATTTT. The encoded protein is CASSIQRGAGNQPQHF.

The V and J genes are TRBV24-1 and TRBJ1-1, with a weak D call TRBD1 (5 bases). This CDR3 region has 13 residues. Germline-derived CDR1 and CDR2 are KGHDR and SFDVKD. Deletions cut 6 bases from V and 5 bases from J, with 12 bases between. The CDR3 here is CATSKPGGTEAFF. CDR3 coding DNA: TGTGCCACCAGTAAGCCGGGGGGGACTGAAGCTTTCTTT.

V gene TRBV7-3 combines with J gene TRBJ2-3, with 12 bases matching TRBD2. The J segment lost 6 bases and the V segment lost 7 bases, leaving 5 bases of the junction unmatched. This CDR3 has 14 residues. In germline, CDR1 is SGHTA, CDR2 FQGTGA. CDR3 region: CASTRLAGADTQYF. CDR3 sequence (DNA): TGTGCCAGCACCCGACTAGCGGGAGCCGATACGCAGTATTTT.

The chain recombines TRBV7-9 with TRBJ2-7, with 8 bases aligning to TRBD1. V dropped 4 bases and J dropped 3; count of bases not matched to a gene: 5. Germline-derived CDR1 and CDR2 are SEHNR and FQNEAQ (reference sequence). CDR3 length: 14 residues. CDR3 bases: TGTGCCAGCAGCTCCGGGACAGGCCACTACGAGCAGTACTTC. It codes for CASSSGTGHYEQYF.

The chain joins TRBV5-1 to TRBJ1-1; 8 bases are shared with TRBD1. There are 16 residues in the CDR3. Germline CDR1 reads SGHRS; CDR2 reads YFSETQ. J was trimmed by 1 base and V by 2 bases; bases with no gene match: 7. The CDR3 DNA reads as TGCGCCAGCAGCTTACAGGGGGACGTGTCGAACACTGAAGCTTTCTTT. Residues: CASSLQGDVSNTEAFF.

The rearrangement joins TRBV28 to TRBJ1-2; TRBD1 matches 7 bases. The V gene's germline CDR1 is MDHEN and CDR2 SYDVKM. V trimming: 4 bases; J trimming: 4 bases; junction bases outside the gene matches: 6. CDR3 size: 14 residues. CDR3 nucleotides: TGTGCCAGCAGTTCCCCCGGGACAGCCTATGGCTACACCTTC. The encoded protein is CASSSPGTAYGYTF.

This rearrangement joins TRBV6-1 to TRBJ1-3; possible D gene TRBD1, 6 bases. The germline CDR1 and CDR2 sequences are MNHNS and SASEGT. The CDR3 has 14 residues. V lost 7 bases to trimming and J lost 2 bases, with 12 bases between them. CDR3 in DNA: TGTGCCAGCATTTCGCGGACAGCTGGAAACACCATATATTTT. Its translation: CASISRTAGNTIYF.

The rearrangement links TRBV5-1 to TRBJ2-5; weak D call: TRBD1 (5 bases). Trimming cost V 4 bases and J 2 bases, with 15 bases left between them. The germline V gene encodes CDR1 SGHRS and CDR2 YFSETQ. The CDR3 loop spans 15 amino acids. The CDR3 sequence is CASSTLTDLQETQYF. In DNA, the CDR3 is TGCGCCAGCAGCACCTTGACAGATCTTCAAGAGACCCAGTACTTC.

The rearrangement joins TRBV6-2 or TRBV6-3 to TRBJ2-7; 10 bases fit TRBD2. The CDR3 is made up of 15 amino acids. V gave up 4 bases and J gave up 0 bases; unmatched junction bases: 3. CDR1 is MNHEY, CDR2 SVGEGT, per germline. CDR3 in DNA: TGTGCCAGCAGTTTAATAGCGGGAGGCTCCTACGAGCAGTACTTC. Protein: CASSLIAGGSYEQYF.

V usage is TRBV9 and J usage is TRBJ1-2; possible D gene TRBD1, 5 bases. The CDR3 runs to 13 residues. V was trimmed by 2 bases and J by 3 bases, leaving 8 bases between them. Looked up from germline, CDR1 is SGDLS and CDR2 is YYNGEE. The CDR3 DNA sequence: TGTGCCAGCAGCGTCGACAGCCACTATGGCTACACCTTC. Translation: CASSVDSHYGYTF.

The J gene is TRBJ1-1, the V gene TRBV10-3; D is undetermined. V was clipped by 2 bases and J by 1 base, with 5 bases between them. The V gene's germline CDR1 is ENHRY and CDR2 SYGVKD. The CDR3 has 13 residues. CDR3 bases: TGTGCCATCAGTGAGGAAGCGAACACTGAAGCTTTCTTT. This translates into CAISEEANTEAFF.

The J gene is TRBJ2-7, the V gene TRBV18, with 10 nucleotides matching TRBD1. Germline assignment: CDR1 KGHSH and CDR2 LQKENI. The V and J ends lost 5 bases and 2 bases, in that order; junction bases with no gene match: 6. The CDR3 loop spans 15 amino acids. The CDR3 reads CASSVRQGAPYEQYF. The CDR3 bases are TGTGCCAGCTCAGTCCGACAGGGGGCCCCCTACGAGCAGTACTTC.

The rearrangement uses TRBV5-1 and TRBJ2-3; D is perhaps TRBD2 (6 bases). The germline V gene encodes CDR1 SGHRS and CDR2 YFSETQ. V was pared by 0 bases and J by 4 bases, with 9 bases between. The CDR3 consists of 14 residues. CDR3: CASSLARGSDTQYF. In DNA, the CDR3 is TGCGCCAGCAGCTTGGCCCGGGGGTCAGATACGCAGTATTTT.

This clone is a singleton in its sample. The rearrangement links TRBV7-9 to TRBJ1-1; 9 nucleotides line up with TRBD1. J lost 5 bases, V lost 5 bases, and 9 bases had no gene match. CDR3 size: 15 residues. Germline V lookup: CDR1 SEHNR, CDR2 FQNEAQ (reference sequence). In DNA, the CDR3 is TGTGCCAGCAGCCCCGGGACAGGGTATAGTACTGAAGCTTTCTTT. It codes for CASSPGTGYSTEAFF.

This clone was observed once. The chain couples TRBV3-1 (or the pseudogene TRBV3-2) to TRBJ1-1, with D possibly being TRBD1 (5 bases). Trimming stripped 4 bases from V and 5 bases from J, with 17 bases between. The CDR3 totals 15 residues. From germline, CDR1 is LGHDT and CDR2 YNNKEL (reference sequence). The CDR3 sequence: CASSLARGGGTEAFF. DNA of the CDR3: TGTGCCAGCAGCCTTGCCCGGGGGGGTGGGACTGAAGCTTTCTTT.

A note on this clone: The identical CDR3 is also encoded by other nucleotide sequences in the sample. V is TRBV18 and J is TRBJ2-1; TRBD2 matches at 8 bases. V lost 3 bases, J lost 4 bases, and 2 bases stayed unmatched. Germline values: CDR1 KGHSH, CDR2 LQKENI. The CDR3 contains 14 residues. In DNA form, the CDR3 reads TGTGCCAGCTCACCCGGACTAGCATACAATGAGCAGTTCTTC. Its protein is CASSPGLAYNEQFF.

J is TRBJ2-7 and V is TRBV6-5; no firm D call. The V gene's germline CDR1 is MNHEY and CDR2 SVGAGI. Trimming removed 6 bases at V and 7 bases at J, with 16 bases between. There are 13 residues in the CDR3. The CDR3 DNA is TGTGCCAGCAGCCCCTCGTACCTATCGGAGCAGTACTTC. The encoded protein is CASSPSYLSEQYF.